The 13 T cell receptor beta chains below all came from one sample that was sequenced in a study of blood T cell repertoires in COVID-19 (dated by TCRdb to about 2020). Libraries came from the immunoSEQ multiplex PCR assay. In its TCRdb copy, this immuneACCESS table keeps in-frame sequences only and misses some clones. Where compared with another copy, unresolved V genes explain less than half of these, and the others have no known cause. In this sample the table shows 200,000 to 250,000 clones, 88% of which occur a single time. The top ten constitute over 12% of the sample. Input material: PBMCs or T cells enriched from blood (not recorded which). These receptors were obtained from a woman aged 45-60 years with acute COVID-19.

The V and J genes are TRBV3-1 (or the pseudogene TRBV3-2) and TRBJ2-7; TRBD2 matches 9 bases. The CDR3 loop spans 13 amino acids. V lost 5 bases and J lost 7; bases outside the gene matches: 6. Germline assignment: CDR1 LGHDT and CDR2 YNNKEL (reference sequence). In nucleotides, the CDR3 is TGTGCCAGCAGCATCAGCGGGAGGTGGGAGCAGTACTTC. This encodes CASSISGRWEQYF.

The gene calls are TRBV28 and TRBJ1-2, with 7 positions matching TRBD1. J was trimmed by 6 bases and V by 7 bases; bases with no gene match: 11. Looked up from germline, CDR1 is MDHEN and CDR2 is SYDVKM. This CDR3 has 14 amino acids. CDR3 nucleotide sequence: TGTGCCAGCACCCGAATCGGCAGGGGGAATGGCTACACCTTC. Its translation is CASTRIGRGNGYTF.

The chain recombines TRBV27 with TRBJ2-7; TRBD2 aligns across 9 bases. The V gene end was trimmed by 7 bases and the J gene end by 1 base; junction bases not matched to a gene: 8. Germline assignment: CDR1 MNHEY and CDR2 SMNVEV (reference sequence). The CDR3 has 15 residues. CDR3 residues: CASIPRLAASYEQYF. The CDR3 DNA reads TGTGCCAGCATCCCTCGACTAGCGGCATCCTACGAGCAGTACTTC.

This chain's CDR3 is CASSPTGSSYEQYF. CDR3 DNA: TGTGCCAGCAGCCCCACAGGGAGCTCCTACGAGCAGTACTTC. The chain links TRBV7-8 to TRBJ2-7; TRBD1 might be the D (6 bases). The CDR3 is made up of 14 amino acids. V gave up 5 bases and J gave up 0 bases, with 11 bases separating them. Germline values: CDR1 SGHVS, CDR2 FQNEAQ.

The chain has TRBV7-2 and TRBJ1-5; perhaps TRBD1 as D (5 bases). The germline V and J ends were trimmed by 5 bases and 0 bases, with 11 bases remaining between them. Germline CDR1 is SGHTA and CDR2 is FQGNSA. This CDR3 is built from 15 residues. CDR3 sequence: CASSPQTVSNQPQHF. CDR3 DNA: TGTGCCAGCAGCCCACAGACAGTTAGCAATCAGCCCCAGCATTTT.

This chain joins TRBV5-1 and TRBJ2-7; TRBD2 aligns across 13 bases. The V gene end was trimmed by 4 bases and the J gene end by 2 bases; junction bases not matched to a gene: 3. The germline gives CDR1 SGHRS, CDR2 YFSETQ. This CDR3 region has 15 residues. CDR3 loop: CASSRLAGGPYEQYF. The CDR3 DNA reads TGCGCCAGCAGCCGACTAGCGGGAGGACCCTACGAGCAGTACTTC.

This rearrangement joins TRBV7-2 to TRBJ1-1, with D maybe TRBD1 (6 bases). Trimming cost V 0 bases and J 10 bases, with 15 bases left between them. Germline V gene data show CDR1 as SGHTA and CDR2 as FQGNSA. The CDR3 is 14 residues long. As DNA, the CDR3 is TGTGCCAGCAGCTTAGCTGTTGGGGGCAGAGGAGCTTTCTTT. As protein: CASSLAVGGRGAFF.

For the CDR3, the DNA is TGTGCCAGCAGTCACGGGACTAGCGCCTACGAGCAGTACTTC. Translating gives CASSHGTSAYEQYF. The chain is built from TRBV27 and TRBJ2-7; 10 bases are a match to TRBD2. Germline V gene sequence: CDR1 MNHEY, CDR2 SMNVEV (reference sequence). Trimming at V came to 5 bases and at J to 2 bases, leaving 3 bases not matched to a gene. The CDR3 runs 14 residues.

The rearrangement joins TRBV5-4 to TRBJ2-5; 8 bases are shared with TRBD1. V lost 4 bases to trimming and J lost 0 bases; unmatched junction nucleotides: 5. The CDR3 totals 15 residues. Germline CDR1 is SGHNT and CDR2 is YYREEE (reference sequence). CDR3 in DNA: TGTGCCAGCAGCCCGGACAGGGTATACCAAGAGACCCAGTACTTC. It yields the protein CASSPDRVYQETQYF.

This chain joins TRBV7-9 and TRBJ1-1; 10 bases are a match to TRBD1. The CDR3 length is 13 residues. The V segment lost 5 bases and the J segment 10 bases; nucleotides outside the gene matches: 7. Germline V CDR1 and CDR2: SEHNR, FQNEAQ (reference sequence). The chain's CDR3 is CASSPTGTGVAFF. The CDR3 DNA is TGTGCCAGCAGCCCGACCGGGACAGGGGTAGCTTTCTTT. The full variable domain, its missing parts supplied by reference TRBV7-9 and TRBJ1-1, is DTGVSQNPRHKITKRGQNVTFRCDPISEHNRLYWYRQTLGQGPEFLTYFQNEAQLEKSRLLSDRFSAERPKGSFSTLEIQRTEQGDSAMYLCASSPTGTGVAFFGQGTRLTVV.

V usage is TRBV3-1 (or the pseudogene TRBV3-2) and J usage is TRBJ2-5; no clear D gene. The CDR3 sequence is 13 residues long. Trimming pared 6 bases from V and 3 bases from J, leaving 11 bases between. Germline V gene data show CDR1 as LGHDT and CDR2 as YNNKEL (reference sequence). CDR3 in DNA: TGTGCCAGCAGGCAAAATGGAGAAGAGACCCAGTACTTC. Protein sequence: CASRQNGEETQYF.

The CDR3 loop is CASSTGQGAREKLFF. DNA of the CDR3: TGCGCCAGCAGCACAGGACAGGGGGCTAGGGAAAAACTGTTTTTT. The genes are TRBV5-1 and TRBJ1-4; 11 bases fit TRBD1. CDR1 is SGHRS and CDR2 is YFSETQ in the germline V gene. The CDR3 length is 15 residues. J lost 8 bases, V lost 4 bases, and 7 bases had no gene match.

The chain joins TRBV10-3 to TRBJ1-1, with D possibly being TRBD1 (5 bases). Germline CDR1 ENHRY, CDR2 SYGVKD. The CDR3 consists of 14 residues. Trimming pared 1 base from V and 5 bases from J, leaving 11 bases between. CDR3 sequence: CAISELSGWTEAFF. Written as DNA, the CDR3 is TGTGCCATCAGTGAGTTGTCAGGGTGGACTGAAGCTTTCTTT.